This T cell receptor (beta chain) was sequenced in a study of shared clonotypes between healthy human individuals. Study outcomes and limitations: Relative to their counterparts shared across all four donors, non-shared clonotypes exhibited diminished generation probabilities. The study generally estimated greater richness for naive than memory subsets.

A few counts support this clone. Its matching antigen is unknown. In the same sample, other DNA sequences code for this CDR3. From germline, CDR1 is ENHRY and CDR2 SYGVKD. The CDR3 length is 14 residues. Trimming pared 3 bases from V and 2 bases from J, leaving 8 bases between. Sequenced by immunoSEQ multiplex PCR; TCRdb stores in-frame clones only, minus some. The sample holds some 2.4 million clones, 93% seen once. Sequenced sample: naive CD4+ T cells from PBMCs. Subset here: CD45RA+ positively selected. The sequence was obtained from a man younger than 35 in good health. Some clones in this sample may be carry-over from other donors' samples. The chain links TRBV10-3 to TRBJ1-5; D is uncertain. The CDR3 loop reads CAISEDRGNQPQHF. The CDR3 DNA is TGTGCCATCAGTGAAGATCGGGGCAATCAGCCCCAGCATTTT.